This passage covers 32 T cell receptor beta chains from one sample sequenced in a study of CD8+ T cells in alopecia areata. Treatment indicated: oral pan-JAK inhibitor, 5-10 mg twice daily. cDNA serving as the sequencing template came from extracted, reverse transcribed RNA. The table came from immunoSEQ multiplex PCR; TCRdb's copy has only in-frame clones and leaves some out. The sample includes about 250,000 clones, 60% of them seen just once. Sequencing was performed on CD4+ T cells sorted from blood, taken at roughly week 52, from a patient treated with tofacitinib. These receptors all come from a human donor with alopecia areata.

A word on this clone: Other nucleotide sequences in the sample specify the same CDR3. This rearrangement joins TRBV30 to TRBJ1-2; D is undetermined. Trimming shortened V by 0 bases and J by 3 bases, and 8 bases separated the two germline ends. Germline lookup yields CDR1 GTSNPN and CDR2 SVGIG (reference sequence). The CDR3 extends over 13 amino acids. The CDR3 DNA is TGTGCCTGGAGTGTACGGACTGACTATGGCTACACCTTC. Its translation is CAWSVRTDYGYTF.

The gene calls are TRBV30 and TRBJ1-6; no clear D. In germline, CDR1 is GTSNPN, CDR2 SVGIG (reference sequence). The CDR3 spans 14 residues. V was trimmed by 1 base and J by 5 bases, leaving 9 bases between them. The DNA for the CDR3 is TGTGCCTGGAGTGGCCGGGCCAATAATTCACCCCTCCACTTT. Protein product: CAWSGRANNSPLHF. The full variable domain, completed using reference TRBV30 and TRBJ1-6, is SQTIHQWPATLVQPVGSPLSLECTVEGTSNPNLYWYRQAAGRGLQLLFYSVGIGQISSEVPQNLSASRPQDRQFILSSKKLLLSDSGFYLCAWSGRANNSPLHFGNGTRLTVT.

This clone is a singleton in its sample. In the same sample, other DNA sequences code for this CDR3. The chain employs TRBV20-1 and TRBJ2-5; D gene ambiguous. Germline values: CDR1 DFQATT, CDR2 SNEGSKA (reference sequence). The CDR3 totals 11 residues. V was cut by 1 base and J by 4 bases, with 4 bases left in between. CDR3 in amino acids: CSARGGETQYF. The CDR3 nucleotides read TGCAGTGCTAGAGGGGGAGAGACCCAGTACTTC.

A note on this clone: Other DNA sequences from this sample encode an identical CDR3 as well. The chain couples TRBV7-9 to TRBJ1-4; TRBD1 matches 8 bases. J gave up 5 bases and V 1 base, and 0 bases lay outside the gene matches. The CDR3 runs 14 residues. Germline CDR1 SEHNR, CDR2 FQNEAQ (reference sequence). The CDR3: CASSLGTGNEKLFF. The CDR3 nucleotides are TGTGCCAGCAGCTTAGGGACAGGGAATGAAAAACTGTTTTTT. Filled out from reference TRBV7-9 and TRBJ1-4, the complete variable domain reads DTGVSQNPRHKITKRGQNVTFRCDPISEHNRLYWYRQTLGQGPEFLTYFQNEAQLEKSRLLSDRFSAERPKGSFSTLEIQRTEQGDSAMYLCASSLGTGNEKLFFGSGTQLSVL.

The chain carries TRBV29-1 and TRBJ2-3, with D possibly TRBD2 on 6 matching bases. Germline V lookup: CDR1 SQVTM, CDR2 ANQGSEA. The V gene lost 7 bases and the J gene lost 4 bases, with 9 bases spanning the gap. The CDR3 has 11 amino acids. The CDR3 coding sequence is TGCAGCGCTTGGGAGGCAGATACGCAGTATTTT. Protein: CSAWEADTQYF.

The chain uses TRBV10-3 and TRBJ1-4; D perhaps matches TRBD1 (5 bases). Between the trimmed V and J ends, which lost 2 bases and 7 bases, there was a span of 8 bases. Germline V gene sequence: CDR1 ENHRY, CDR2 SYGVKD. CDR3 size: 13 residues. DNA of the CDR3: TGTGCCATCAGTGAGGGAACAGGTGAAAAACTGTTTTTT. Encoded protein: CAISEGTGEKLFF.

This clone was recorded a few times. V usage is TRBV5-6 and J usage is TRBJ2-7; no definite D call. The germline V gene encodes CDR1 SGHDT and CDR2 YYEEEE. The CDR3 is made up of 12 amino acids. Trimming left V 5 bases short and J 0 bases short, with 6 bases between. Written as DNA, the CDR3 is TGTGCCAGCAGTGCCAGCTCCTACGAGCAGTACTTC. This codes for CASSASSYEQYF.

The CDR3 loop is CASSQVAGQLYEQYF. CDR3 nucleotides: TGCGCCAGCAGCCAAGTTGCGGGACAGCTCTACGAGCAGTACTTC. The V and J genes are TRBV4-3 and TRBJ2-7, with D possibly matching TRBD1 (7 bases). V lost 1 base and J 3 bases, leaving 13 bases between the germline ends. The CDR3 extends over 15 amino acids. The germline CDR1 and CDR2 sequences are LGHNA and YSLEER.

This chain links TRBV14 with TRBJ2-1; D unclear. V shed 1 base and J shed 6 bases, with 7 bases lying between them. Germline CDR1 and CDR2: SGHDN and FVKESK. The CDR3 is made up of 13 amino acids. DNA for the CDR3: TGTGCCAGCAGCCAAGTACTTCGCAATGAGCAGTTCTTC. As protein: CASSQVLRNEQFF.

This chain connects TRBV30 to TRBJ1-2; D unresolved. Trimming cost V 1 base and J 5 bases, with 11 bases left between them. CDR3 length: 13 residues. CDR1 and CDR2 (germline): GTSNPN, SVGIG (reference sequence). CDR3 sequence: CAWSGSGIYGYTF. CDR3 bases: TGTGCCTGGAGTGGTAGTGGCATTTATGGCTACACCTTC.

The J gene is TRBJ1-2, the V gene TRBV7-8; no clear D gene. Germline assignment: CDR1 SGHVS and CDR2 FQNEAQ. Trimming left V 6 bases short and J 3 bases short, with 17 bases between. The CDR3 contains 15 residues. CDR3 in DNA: TGTGCCAGCAGTGGCCGAGTAGTAGTAGACTATGGCTACACCTTC. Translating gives CASSGRVVVDYGYTF.

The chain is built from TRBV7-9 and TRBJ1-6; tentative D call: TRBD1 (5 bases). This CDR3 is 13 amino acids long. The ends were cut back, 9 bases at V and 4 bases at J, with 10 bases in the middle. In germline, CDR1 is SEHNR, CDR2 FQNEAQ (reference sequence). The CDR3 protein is CASEGQYNSPLHF. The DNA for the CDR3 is TGTGCCAGTGAGGGGCAGTATAATTCACCCCTCCACTTT.

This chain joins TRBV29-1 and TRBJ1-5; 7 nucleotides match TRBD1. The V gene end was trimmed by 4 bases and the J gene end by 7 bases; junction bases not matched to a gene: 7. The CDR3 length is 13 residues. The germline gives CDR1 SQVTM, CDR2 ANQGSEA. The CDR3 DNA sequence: TGCAGCGTTGTCGTGACAGGGAACCAGCCCCAGCATTTT. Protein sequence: CSVVVTGNQPQHF.

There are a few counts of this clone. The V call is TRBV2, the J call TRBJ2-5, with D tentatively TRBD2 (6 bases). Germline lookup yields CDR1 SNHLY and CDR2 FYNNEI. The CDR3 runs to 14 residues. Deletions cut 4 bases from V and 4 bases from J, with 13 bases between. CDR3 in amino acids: CASSGTSSRETQYF. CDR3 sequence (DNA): TGTGCCAGCAGTGGAACTAGCTCGCGAGAGACCCAGTACTTC.

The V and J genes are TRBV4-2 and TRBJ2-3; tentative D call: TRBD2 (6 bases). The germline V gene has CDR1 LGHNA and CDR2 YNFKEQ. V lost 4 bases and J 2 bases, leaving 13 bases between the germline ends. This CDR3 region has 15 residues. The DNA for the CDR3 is TGTGCCAGCAGCCCCCTGGGCGGGGTCACAGATACGCAGTATTTT. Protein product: CASSPLGGVTDTQYF.

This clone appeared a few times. CDR3 loop: CASSVGVGNNEQFF. For the CDR3, the DNA is TGTGCCAGCAGTGTAGGGGTAGGAAACAATGAGCAGTTCTTC. The V gene is TRBV25-1, the J gene TRBJ2-1; tentative D call: TRBD1 (5 bases). Trimming shortened V by 4 bases and J by 5 bases, and 12 bases separated the two germline ends. The CDR3 spans 14 residues. Germline assignment: CDR1 MGHDK and CDR2 SYGVNS.

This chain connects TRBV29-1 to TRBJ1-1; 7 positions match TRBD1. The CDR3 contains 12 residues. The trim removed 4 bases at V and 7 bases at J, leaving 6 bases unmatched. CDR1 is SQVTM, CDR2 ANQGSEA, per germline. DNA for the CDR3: TGCAGCGTTGGACAGGGTCAATATGAAGCTTTCTTT. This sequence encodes CSVGQGQYEAFF.

CDR3: CAWSLGVGNEQFF. The CDR3 nucleotides read TGTGCCTGGAGTCTGGGGGTCGGCAATGAGCAGTTCTTC. This chain connects TRBV30 to TRBJ2-1, with D perhaps matching TRBD1 or TRBD2 (5 bases each). This CDR3 is 13 amino acids long. V lost 2 bases, J lost 6 bases, and 11 bases lay in between. The germline V gene has CDR1 GTSNPN and CDR2 SVGIG (reference sequence).

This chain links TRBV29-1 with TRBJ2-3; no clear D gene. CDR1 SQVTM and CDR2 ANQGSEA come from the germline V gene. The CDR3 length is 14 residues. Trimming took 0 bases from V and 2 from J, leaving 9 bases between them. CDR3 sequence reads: CSVEDGLLTDTQYF. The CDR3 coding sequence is TGCAGCGTTGAAGACGGGCTACTCACAGATACGCAGTATTTT.

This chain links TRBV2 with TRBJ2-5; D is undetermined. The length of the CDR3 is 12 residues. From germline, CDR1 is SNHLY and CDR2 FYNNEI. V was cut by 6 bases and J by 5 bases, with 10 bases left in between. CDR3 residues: CASRESTETQYF. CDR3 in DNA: TGTGCCAGCAGGGAGAGTACGGAGACCCAGTACTTC.

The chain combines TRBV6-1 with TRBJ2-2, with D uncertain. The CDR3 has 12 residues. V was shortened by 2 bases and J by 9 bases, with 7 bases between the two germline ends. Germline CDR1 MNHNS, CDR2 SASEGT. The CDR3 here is CASSELHRELFF. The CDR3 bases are TGTGCCAGCAGTGAACTGCACCGGGAGCTGTTTTTT.

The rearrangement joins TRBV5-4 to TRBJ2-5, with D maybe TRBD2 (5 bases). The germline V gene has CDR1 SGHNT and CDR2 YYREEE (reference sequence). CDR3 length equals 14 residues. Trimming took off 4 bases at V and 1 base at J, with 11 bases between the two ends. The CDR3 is CASSPTGSQETQYF. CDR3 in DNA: TGTGCCAGCAGCCCGACGGGGAGCCAAGAGACCCAGTACTTC.

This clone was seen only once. Here the CDR3 DNA reads TGTGCCTGGAGTGTACGGATCCAGGGGAAAACTTTCTTT. Amino acid sequence: CAWSVRIQGKTFF. The V and J genes are TRBV30 and TRBJ1-1, with a possible D match to TRBD1 (6 bases). The CDR3 is 13 residues long. Germline CDR1 GTSNPN, CDR2 SVGIG (reference sequence). Trimming removed 0 bases at V and 12 bases at J, with 17 bases between.

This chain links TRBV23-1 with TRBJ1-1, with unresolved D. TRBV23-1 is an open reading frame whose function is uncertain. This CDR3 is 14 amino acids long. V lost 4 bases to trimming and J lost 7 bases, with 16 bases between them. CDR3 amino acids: CASSREMVGIEAFF. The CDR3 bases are TGCGCCAGCAGTCGAGAAATGGTGGGGATTGAAGCTTTCTTT.

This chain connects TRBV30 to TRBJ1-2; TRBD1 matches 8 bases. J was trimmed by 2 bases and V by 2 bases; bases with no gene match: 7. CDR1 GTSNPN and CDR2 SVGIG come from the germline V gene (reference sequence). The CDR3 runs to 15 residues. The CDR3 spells CAWSPLTGVNYGYTF. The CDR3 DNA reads TGTGCCTGGAGTCCCTTGACAGGGGTGAACTATGGCTACACCTTC.

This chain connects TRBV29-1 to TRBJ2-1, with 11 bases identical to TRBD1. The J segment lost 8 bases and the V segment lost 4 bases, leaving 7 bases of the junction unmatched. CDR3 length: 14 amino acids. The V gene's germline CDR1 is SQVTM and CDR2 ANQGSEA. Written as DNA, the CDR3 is TGCAGCGTTGCGGCGGACAGGGGGCCGGATGAGCAGTTCTTC. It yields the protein CSVAADRGPDEQFF.

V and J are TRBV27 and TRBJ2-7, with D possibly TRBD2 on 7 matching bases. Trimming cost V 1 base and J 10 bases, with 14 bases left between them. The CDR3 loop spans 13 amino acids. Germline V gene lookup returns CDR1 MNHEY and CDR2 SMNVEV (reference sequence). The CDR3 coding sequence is TGTGCCAGCAGTTTATTAAGGGGGAGGGAACAGTACTTC. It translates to CASSLLRGREQYF.

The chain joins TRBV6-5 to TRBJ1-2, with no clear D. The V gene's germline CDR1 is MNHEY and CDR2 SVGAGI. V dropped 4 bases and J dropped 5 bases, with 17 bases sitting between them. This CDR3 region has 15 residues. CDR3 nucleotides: TGTGCCAGCAGTTTTACGGGCCTCCTGGGGTATGGCTACACCTTC. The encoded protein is CASSFTGLLGYGYTF.

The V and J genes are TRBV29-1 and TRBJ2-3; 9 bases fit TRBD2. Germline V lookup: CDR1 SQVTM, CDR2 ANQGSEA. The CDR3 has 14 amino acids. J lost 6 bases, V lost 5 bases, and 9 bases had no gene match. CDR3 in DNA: TGCAGCGTTTACTTGGCGGGGGGGACCGATACGCAGTATTTT. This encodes CSVYLAGGTDTQYF.

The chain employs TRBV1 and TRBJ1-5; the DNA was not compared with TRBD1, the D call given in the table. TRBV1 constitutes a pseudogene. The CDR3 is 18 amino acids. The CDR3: CTSSPIIRDRVRNQPQHF. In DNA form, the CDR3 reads TGCACCAGCAGCCCGATCATCCGGGACAGGGTGCGCAATCAGCCCCAGCATTTT.

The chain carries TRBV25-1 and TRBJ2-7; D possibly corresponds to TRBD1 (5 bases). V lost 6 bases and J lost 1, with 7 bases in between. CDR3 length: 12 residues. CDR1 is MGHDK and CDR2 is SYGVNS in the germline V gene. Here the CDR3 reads CASRQGSYEQYF. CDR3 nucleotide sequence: TGTGCCAGCAGGCAGGGATCCTACGAGCAGTACTTC.

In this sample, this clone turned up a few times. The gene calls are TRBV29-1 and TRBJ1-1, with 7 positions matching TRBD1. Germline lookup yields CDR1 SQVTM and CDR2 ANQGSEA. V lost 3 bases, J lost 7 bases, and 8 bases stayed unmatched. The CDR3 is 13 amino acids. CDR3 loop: CSVDKTGKIEAFF. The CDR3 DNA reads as TGCAGCGTTGATAAGACAGGGAAGATTGAAGCTTTCTTT.